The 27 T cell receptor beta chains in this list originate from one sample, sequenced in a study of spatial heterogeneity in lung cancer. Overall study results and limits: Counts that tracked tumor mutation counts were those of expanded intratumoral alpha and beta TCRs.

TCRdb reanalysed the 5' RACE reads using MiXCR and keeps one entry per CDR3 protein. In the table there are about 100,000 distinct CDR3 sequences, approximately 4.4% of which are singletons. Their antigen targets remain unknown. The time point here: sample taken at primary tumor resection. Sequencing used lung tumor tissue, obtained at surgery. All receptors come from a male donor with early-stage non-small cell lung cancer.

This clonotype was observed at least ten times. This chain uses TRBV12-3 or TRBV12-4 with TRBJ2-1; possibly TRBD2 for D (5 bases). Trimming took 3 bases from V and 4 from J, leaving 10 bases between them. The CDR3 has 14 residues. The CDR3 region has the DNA TGTGCCAGCAGTTTTAGTGGGAGTTACAATGAGCAGTTCTTC. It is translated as CASSFSGSYNEQFF.

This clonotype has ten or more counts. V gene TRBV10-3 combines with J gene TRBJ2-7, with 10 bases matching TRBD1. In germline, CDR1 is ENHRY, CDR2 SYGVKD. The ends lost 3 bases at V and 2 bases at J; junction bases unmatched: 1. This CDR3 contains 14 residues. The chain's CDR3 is CAISEGQGAYEQYF. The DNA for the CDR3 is TGTGCCATCAGTGAAGGACAGGGGGCCTACGAGCAGTACTTC.

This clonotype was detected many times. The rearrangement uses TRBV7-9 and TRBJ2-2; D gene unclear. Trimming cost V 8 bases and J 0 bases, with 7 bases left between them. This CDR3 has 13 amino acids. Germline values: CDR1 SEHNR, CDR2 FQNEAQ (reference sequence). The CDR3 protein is CASLRSNTGELFF. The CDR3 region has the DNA TGTGCCAGCTTGAGGTCGAACACCGGGGAGCTGTTTTTT.

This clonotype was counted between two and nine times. The CDR3 nucleotides read TGTGCCAGCAGCTTAGCGGCAGCCAGCTCCTACAATGAGCAGTTCTTC. It yields the protein CASSLAAASSYNEQFF. The J gene is TRBJ2-1, the V gene TRBV7-2; D uncertain. The V gene lost 0 bases and the J gene lost 0 bases, with 9 bases spanning the gap. Germline CDR1 SGHTA, CDR2 FQGNSA. The CDR3 is 16 residues long.

DNA of the CDR3: TGTGCCAGCAGGCAAGCGGGGTTCGGCGAGCAGTACTTC. Translating gives CASRQAGFGEQYF. The chain is built from TRBV6-5 and TRBJ2-7; 7 bases are a match to TRBD2. The CDR3 totals 13 residues. J was trimmed by 6 bases and V by 6 bases; bases with no gene match: 8. Germline CDR1 is MNHEY and CDR2 is SVGAGI.

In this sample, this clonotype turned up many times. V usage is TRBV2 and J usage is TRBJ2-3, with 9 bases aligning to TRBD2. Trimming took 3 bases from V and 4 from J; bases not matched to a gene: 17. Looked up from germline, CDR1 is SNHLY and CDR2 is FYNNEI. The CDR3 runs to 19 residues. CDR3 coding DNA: TGTGCCAGCAGTGAGGTTAGCGGGAGAGGAAGAGTTGGGCCAGATACGCAGTATTTT. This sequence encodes CASSEVSGRGRVGPDTQYF.

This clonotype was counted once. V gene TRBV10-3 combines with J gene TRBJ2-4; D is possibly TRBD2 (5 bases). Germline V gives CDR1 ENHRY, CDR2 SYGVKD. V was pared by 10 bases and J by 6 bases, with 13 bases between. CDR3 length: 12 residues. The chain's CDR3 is CATGSGRNIQYF. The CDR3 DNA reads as TGTGCCACGGGGTCAGGCAGAAACATTCAGTACTTC.

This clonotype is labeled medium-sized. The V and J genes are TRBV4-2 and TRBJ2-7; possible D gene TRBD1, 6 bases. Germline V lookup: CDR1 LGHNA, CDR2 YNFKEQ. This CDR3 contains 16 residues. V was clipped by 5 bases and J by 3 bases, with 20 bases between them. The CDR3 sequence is CASSSYTGSFGYEQYF. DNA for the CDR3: TGTGCCAGCAGCTCATATACAGGGAGTTTTGGCTACGAGCAGTACTTC.

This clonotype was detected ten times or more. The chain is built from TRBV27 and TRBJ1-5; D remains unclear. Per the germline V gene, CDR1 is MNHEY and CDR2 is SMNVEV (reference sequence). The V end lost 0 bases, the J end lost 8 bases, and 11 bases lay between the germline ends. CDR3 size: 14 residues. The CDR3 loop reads CASSLSVGGEPQHF. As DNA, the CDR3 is TGTGCCAGCAGTTTATCGGTGGGAGGAGAGCCCCAGCATTTT.

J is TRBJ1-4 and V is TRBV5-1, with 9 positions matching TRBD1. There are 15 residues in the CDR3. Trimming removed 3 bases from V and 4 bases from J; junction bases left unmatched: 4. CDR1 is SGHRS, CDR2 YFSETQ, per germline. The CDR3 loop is CASSSGGQGNEKLFF. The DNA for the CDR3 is TGCGCCAGCAGCTCCGGGGGACAGGGTAATGAAAAACTGTTTTTT.

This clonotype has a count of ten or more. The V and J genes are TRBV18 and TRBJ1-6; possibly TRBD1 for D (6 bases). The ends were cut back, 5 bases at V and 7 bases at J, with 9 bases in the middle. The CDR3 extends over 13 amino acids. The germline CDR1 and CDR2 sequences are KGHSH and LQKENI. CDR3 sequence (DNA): TGTGCCAGCTCAAGGGACAAGAATTCACCCCTCCACTTT. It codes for CASSRDKNSPLHF.

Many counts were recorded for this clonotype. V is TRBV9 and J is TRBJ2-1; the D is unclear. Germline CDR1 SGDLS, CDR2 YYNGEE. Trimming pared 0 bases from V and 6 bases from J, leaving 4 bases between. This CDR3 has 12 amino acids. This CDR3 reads CASSVVSNEQFF. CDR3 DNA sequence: TGTGCCAGCAGCGTAGTCTCCAATGAGCAGTTCTTC.

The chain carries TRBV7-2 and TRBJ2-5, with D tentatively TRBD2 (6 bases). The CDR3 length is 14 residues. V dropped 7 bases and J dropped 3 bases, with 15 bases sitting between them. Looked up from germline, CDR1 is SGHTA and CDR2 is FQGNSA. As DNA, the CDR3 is TGTGCCAGCACCCAAGCGATAGCGGAAGAGACCCAGTACTTC. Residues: CASTQAIAEETQYF.

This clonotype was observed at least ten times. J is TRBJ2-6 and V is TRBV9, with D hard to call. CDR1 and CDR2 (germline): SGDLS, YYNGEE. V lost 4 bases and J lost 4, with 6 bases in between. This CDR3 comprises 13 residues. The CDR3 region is CASSTWGANVLTF. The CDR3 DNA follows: TGTGCCAGCAGCACGTGGGGGGCCAACGTCCTGACTTTC. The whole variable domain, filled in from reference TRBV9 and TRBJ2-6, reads DSGVTQTPKHLITATGQRVTLRCSPRSGDLSVYWYQQSLDQGLQFLIQYYNGEERAKGNILERFSAQQFPDLHSELNLSSLELGDSALYFCASSTWGANVLTFGAGSRLTVL.

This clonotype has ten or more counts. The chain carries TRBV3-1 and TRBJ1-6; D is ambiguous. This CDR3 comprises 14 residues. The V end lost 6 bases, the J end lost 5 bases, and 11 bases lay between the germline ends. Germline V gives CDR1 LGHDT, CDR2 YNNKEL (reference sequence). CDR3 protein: CASSSLWDNSPLHF. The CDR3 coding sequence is TGTGCCAGCAGTTCCCTATGGGATAATTCACCCCTCCACTTT. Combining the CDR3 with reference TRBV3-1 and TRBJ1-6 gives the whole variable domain DTAVSQTPKYLVTQMGNDKSIKCEQNLGHDTMYWYKQDSKKFLKIMFSYNNKELIINETVPNRFSPKSPDKAHLNLHINSLELGDSAVYFCASSSLWDNSPLHFGNGTRLTVT.

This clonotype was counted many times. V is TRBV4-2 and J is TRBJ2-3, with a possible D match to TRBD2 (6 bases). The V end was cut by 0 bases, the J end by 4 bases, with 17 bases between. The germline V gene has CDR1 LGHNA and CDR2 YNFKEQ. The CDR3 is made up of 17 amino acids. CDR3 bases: TGTGCCAGCAGCCAAGAGACGGTTGGCGGGATCGCAGATACGCAGTATTTT. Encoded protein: CASSQETVGGIADTQYF.

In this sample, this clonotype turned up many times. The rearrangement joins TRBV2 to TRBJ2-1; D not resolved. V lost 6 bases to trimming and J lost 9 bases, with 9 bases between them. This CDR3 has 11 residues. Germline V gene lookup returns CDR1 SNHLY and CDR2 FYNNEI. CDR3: CASSTVSEQFF. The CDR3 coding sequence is TGTGCCAGCAGCACCGTTAGTGAGCAGTTCTTC. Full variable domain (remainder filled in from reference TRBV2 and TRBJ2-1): EPEVTQTPSHQVTQMGQEVILRCVPISNHLYFYWYRQILGQKVEFLVSFYNNEISEKSEIFDDQFSVERPDGSNFTLKIRSTKLEDSAMYFCASSTVSEQFFGPGTRLTVL.

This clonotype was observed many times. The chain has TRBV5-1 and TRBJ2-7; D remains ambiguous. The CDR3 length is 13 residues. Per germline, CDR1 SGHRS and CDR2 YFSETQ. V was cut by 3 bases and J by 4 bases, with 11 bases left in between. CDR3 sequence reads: CASSSQLGYEQYF. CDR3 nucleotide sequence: TGCGCCAGCAGCTCCCAGCTAGGTTACGAGCAGTACTTC.

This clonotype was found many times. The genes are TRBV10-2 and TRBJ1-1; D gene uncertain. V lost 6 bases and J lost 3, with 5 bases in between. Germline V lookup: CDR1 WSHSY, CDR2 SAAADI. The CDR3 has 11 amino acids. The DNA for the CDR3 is TGCGCCAGCAGGCTTTACACTGAAGCTTTCTTT. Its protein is CASRLYTEAFF.

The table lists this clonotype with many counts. CDR3 sequence (DNA): TGCGCCAGCAGCTTGGGGATGAGGGAGACCCAGTACTTC. Protein sequence: CASSLGMRETQYF. The chain has TRBV5-1 and TRBJ2-5, with no clear D. Germline lookup yields CDR1 SGHRS and CDR2 YFSETQ. The CDR3 runs to 13 residues. Trimming pared 0 bases from V and 5 bases from J, leaving 8 bases between.

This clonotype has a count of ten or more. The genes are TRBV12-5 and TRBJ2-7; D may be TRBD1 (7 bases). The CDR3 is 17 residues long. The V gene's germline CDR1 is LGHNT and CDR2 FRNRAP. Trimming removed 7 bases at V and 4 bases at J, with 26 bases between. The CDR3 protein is CASAPPGGRPTPYEQYF. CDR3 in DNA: TGTGCTAGTGCCCCCCCAGGGGGGCGTCCGACCCCGTACGAGCAGTACTTC.

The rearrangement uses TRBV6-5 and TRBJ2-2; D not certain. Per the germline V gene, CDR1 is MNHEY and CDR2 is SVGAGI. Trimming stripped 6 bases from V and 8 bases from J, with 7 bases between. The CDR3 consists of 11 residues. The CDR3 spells CASSRQGELFF. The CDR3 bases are TGTGCCAGCAGCCGACAAGGGGAGCTGTTTTTT.

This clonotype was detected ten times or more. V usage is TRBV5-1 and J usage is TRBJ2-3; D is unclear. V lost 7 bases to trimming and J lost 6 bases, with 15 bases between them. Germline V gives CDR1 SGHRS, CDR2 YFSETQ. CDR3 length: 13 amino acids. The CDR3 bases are TGCGCCAGCTCCGTACTTGCAGCGGATACGCAGTATTTT. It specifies CASSVLAADTQYF.

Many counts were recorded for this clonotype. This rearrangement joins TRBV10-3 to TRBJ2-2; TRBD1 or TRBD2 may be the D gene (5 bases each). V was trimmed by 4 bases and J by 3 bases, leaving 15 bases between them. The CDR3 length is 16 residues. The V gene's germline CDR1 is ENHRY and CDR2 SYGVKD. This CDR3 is CAISVRDPRHTGELFF. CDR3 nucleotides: TGTGCCATCAGTGTCCGGGACCCTAGACACACCGGGGAGCTGTTTTTT.

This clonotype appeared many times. The CDR3 sequence: CSVRSVPSNEQFF. CDR3 sequence (DNA): TGCAGCGTCCGGTCGGTCCCATCGAATGAGCAGTTCTTC. The V call is TRBV29-1, the J call TRBJ2-1; no clear D gene. Germline lookup yields CDR1 SQVTM and CDR2 ANQGSEA. The CDR3 consists of 13 residues. Trimming stripped 6 bases from V and 7 bases from J, with 16 bases between.

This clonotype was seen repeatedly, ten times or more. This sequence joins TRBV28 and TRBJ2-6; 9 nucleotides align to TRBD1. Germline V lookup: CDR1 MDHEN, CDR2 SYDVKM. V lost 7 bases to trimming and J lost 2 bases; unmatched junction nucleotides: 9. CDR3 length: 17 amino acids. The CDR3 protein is CASTPGQGVPGANVLTF. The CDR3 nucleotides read TGTGCCAGCACACCGGGACAGGGTGTCCCTGGGGCCAACGTCCTGACTTTC.

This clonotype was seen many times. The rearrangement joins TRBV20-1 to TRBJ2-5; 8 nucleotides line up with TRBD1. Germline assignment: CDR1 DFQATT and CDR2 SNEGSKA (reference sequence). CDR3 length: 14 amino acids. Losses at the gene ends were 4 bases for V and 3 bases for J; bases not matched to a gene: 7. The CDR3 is CSAIPPGQEETQYF. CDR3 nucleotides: TGCAGTGCTATTCCTCCGGGACAGGAAGAGACCCAGTACTTC.